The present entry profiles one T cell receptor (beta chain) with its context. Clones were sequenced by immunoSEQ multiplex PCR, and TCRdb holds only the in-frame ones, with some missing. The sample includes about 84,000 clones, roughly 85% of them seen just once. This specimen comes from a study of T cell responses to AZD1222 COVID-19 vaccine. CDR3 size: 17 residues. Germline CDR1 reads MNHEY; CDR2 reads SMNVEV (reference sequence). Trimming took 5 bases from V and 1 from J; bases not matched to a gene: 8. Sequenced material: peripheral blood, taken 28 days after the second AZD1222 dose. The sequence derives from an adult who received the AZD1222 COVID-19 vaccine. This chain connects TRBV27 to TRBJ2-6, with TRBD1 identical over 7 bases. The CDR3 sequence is CASSPDRVPSGANVLTF. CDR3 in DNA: TGTGCCAGCAGTCCAGACAGGGTTCCTTCTGGGGCCAACGTCCTGACTTTC.